This is a list of T cell receptor beta chains from one sample in a study of T cells after posttransplantation cyclophosphamide. Sequencing used immunoSEQ multiplex PCR; TCRdb keeps in-frame clones, though not all of them. The table lists a few thousand clones, no singletons, with more than 15% in the top ten. The source material was PBMCs, sampled after allogeneic stem cell transplant with posttransplant cyclophosphamide. The receptor set was obtained from a female patient aged 30-39 years who received an allogeneic stem cell transplant from an unrelated donor, was CMV-positive, and had acute and chronic GVHD. Some T cells may have come from the graft donor. Both conserved end residues are part of each CDR3. D genes are given only for firm matches. Not every row has a clone size; where given, it reads once, few, many or a size class.

D gene	J gene	V gene	clone size	CDR3 protein	CDR3 DNA
.	TRBJ2-3	TRBV7-9	many	CASSLGIMAEGDTQYF	TGTGCCAGCAGCTTAGGGATTATGGCCGAGGGAGATACGCAGTATTTT
TRBD1	TRBJ1-5	TRBV5-4	many	CASSLQGINQPQHF	TGTGCCAGCAGCCTACAGGGGATCAATCAGCCCCAGCATTTT
.	TRBJ1-4	TRBV2	many	CASSGGSDRNEKLFF	TGTGCCAGCAGTGGAGGTTCTGACAGGAATGAAAAACTGTTTTTT
.	TRBJ2-3	TRBV9	many	CASSAPGDTQYF	TGTGCCAGCAGCGCCCCAGGGGATACGCAGTATTTT
.	TRBJ2-7	TRBV30	many	CAWSRGTPRGYEQYF	TGTGCCTGGTCCAGAGGGACTCCTAGAGGCTACGAGCAGTACTTC
.	TRBJ1-6	TRBV5-1	few	CASSLEQGPNSPLHF	TGCGCCAGCAGCTTGGAACAGGGACCTAATTCACCCCTCCACTTT
TRBD1	TRBJ1-1	TRBV19	many	CASSAIAYRGQFTEAFF	TGTGCCAGTAGTGCAATCGCCTACAGGGGGCAATTCACTGAAGCTTTCTTT
.	TRBJ2-3	TRBV5-8	.	CASSQGVAGLLTDTQYF	TGCGCCAGCAGCCAAGGAGTGGCGGGCCTACTCACAGATACGCAGTATTTT
.	TRBJ2-2	TRBV11-2	many	CASSLTGAGELFF	TGTGCCAGCAGCTTGACAGGTGCCGGGGAGCTGTTTTTT
TRBD2	TRBJ2-5	TRBV19	many	CASSLAGGYETQYF	TGTGCCAGTAGCTTAGCGGGAGGCTATGAGACCCAGTACTTC
.	TRBJ2-5	TRBV9	few	CASSAQGGGETQYF	TGTGCCAGCAGCGCACAGGGCGGGGGAGAGACCCAGTACTTC
TRBD2	TRBJ2-2	TRBV27	many	CASSSYRAGGGGTGELFF	TGTGCCAGCAGTTCATACCGGGCTGGCGGGGGGGGGACCGGGGAGCTGTTTTTT
.	TRBJ2-2	TRBV27	many	CASSSTDYTGELFF	TGTGCCAGCAGTTCGACAGATTACACCGGGGAGCTGTTTTTT
.	TRBJ2-5	TRBV7-8	many	CASSFPGRETQYF	TGTGCCAGCAGCTTTCCGGGTCGGGAGACCCAGTACTTC
.	TRBJ2-3	TRBV21-1	many	CASNTCSGREGTDTQYF	TGTGCCAGCAACACGTGTAGCGGGAGGGAGGGCACAGATACGCAGTATTTT
.	TRBJ2-7	TRBV7-2	many	CASSLAPAAVKQYF	TGTGCCAGCAGCTTAGCCCCCGCGGCGGTAAAGCAGTACTTC
.	TRBJ2-5	TRBV30	many	CAWSVWGGQETQYF	TGTGCCTGGAGTGTATGGGGAGGCCAAGAGACCCAGTACTTC
TRBD2	TRBJ2-7	TRBV27	few	CASKVREGTYEQYF	TGTGCCAGCAAGGTTCGGGAGGGAACCTACGAGCAGTACTTC
TRBD2	TRBJ2-1	TRBV7-4	many	CASSFGVAGGLGEQFF	TGTGCCAGCAGCTTTGGAGTAGCGGGAGGTTTGGGTGAGCAGTTCTTC
TRBD1	TRBJ1-5	TRBV7-4	many	CASSLIKRDRGDSNQPQHF	TGTGCCAGCAGCTTAATTAAGCGGGACAGGGGGGATAGCAATCAGCCCCAGCATTTT
TRBD2	TRBJ2-3	TRBV5-4	many	CASSGGTSGNTQYF	TGTGCCAGCAGCGGAGGGACTAGCGGGAATACGCAGTATTTT
.	TRBJ2-7	TRBV10-1	many	CASSNNRAGAFYEQYF	TGCGCCAGCAGTAATAACCGAGCGGGTGCTTTCTACGAGCAGTACTTC
.	TRBJ2-7	TRBV6-5	many	CASSPFLGVYEQYF	TGTGCCAGCAGTCCCTTCTTGGGAGTGTACGAGCAGTACTTC
.	TRBJ2-7	TRBV29-1	many	CSVYTNYEQYF	TGCAGCGTTTATACAAACTACGAGCAGTACTTC
TRBD2	TRBJ2-3	TRBV19	few	CASSINRVAGAALNTQYF	TGTGCCAGTAGTATAAATCGGGTAGCGGGAGCCGCACTCAATACGCAGTATTTT
.	TRBJ1-2	TRBV15	many	CATSRVGRGNGYTF	TGTGCCACCAGCAGAGTGGGGCGGGGCAATGGCTACACCTTC
TRBD2	TRBJ2-3	TRBV5-1	many	CASSMTSGSTDTQYF	TGCGCCAGCAGCATGACTAGCGGGAGTACAGATACGCAGTATTTT
TRBD1	TRBJ1-2	TRBV28	many	CASSPWTGGDGYTF	TGTGCCAGCAGTCCCTGGACAGGGGGCGATGGCTACACCTTC
.	TRBJ2-3	TRBV4-1	many	CASSQGPGGGTDTQYF	TGCGCCAGCAGCCAAGGACCGGGGGGCGGCACAGATACGCAGTATTTT
.	TRBJ2-3	TRBV27	many	CASRGLPSREDTQYF	TGTGCCAGCAGGGGACTCCCCTCTAGGGAAGATACGCAGTATTTT
.	TRBJ1-3	TRBV11-2	many	CASSSQYTGSSGNTIYF	TGTGCCAGCAGCTCCCAATATACAGGGTCCTCTGGAAACACCATATATTTT
TRBD2	TRBJ2-1	TRBV5-4	many	CASSQRGKGEQFF	TGTGCCAGCAGTCAGCGGGGGAAAGGCGAGCAGTTCTTC
TRBD2	TRBJ2-5	TRBV5-1	many	CASRLAGGSSRETQYF	TGCGCCAGCAGGCTAGCGGGAGGGTCGAGTCGAGAGACCCAGTACTTC
TRBD1	TRBJ2-5	TRBV5-1	many	CASTQGAWETQYF	TGCGCCAGCACCCAGGGGGCCTGGGAGACCCAGTACTTC
TRBD2	TRBJ2-3	TRBV7-3	medium-sized	CASSLIVAGGLDTQYF	TGTGCCAGCAGCTTAATCGTAGCGGGGGGGCTAGATACGCAGTATTTT
.	TRBJ2-2	TRBV6-6	many	CASSSSNTGELFF	TGTGCCAGCAGTTCCTCGAACACCGGGGAGCTGTTTTTT
.	TRBJ1-1	TRBV5-1	many	CASSLDRNTEAFF	TGCGCCAGCAGCTTGGATCGTAACACTGAAGCTTTCTTT
.	TRBJ2-5	TRBV7-9	many	CASSSSRGRETQYF	TGTGCCAGCAGCTCTAGCCGAGGGAGGGAGACCCAGTACTTC
TRBD2	TRBJ2-7	TRBV19	many	CASSPSGRESDEQYF	TGTGCCAGTAGCCCATCCGGGCGGGAGTCCGATGAGCAGTACTTC
TRBD1	TRBJ1-2	TRBV2	medium-sized	CASSEAQRDRGYGYTF	TGTGCCAGCAGTGAAGCGCAGCGGGACAGGGGGTATGGCTACACCTTC